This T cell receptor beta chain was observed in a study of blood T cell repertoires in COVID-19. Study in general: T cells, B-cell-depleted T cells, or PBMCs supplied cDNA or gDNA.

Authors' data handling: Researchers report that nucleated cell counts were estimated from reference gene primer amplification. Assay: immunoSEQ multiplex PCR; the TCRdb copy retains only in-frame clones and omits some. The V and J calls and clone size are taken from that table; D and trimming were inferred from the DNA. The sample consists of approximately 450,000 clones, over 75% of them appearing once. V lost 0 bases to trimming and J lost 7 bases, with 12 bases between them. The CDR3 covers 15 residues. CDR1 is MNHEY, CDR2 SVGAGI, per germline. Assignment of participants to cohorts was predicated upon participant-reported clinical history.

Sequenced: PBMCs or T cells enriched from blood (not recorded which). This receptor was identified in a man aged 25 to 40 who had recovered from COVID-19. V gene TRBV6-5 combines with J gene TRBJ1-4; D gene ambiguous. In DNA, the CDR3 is TGTGCCAGCAGTTACTCGGGAGAGCCGAGTGAAAAACTGTTTTTT. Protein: CASSYSGEPSEKLFF.